The rows below give T cell receptor beta chains drawn from one sample of a study of low-dose radiotherapy and immunotherapy resistance in tumors. TCRdb redid the calling of the reads with MiXCR, one entry per CDR3 protein. The sample consists of 65,000 to 90,000 distinct CDR3 sequences, approximately 20% of them appearing once. The sample was PBMCs, taken before treatment. Source of these receptors: a male donor with prostate cancer. Each CDR3 is given with its conserved first and last residue. The D gene is left open where the match is weak. The size entry is marked missing in some rows and otherwise reads once, few, many or a size class.

J gene | V gene | D gene | clone size | CDR3 protein | CDR3 DNA
TRBJ1-4 | TRBV5-1 | NA | many | CASSLTGPVEKLFF | TGCGCCAGCAGCTTGACAGGGCCGGTCGAAAAACTGTTTTTT
TRBJ2-7 | TRBV20-1 | TRBD1 | many | CSAPGQTYEQYF | TGCAGTGCTCCGGGACAGACCTACGAGCAGTACTTC
TRBJ2-1 | TRBV30 | TRBD2 | many | CAWSVLAGVISEQFF | TGTGCCTGGAGTGTTTTAGCGGGAGTGATATCTGAGCAGTTCTTC
TRBJ2-3 | TRBV7-2 | NA | many | CASRSVGGQYYTDTQYF | TGTGCCAGCAGGTCCGTTGGCGGACAGTATTACACAGATACGCAGTATTTT
TRBJ2-7 | TRBV11-2 | NA | NA | CASTNQTALYFCATEGQNYEQYF | NA
TRBJ2-5 | TRBV11-2 | TRBD2 | many | CASSFGGVETQYF | TGTGCCAGCAGCTTCGGGGGGGTGGAGACCCAGTACTTC
TRBJ1-6 | TRBV29-1 | TRBD1 | many | CSCRTGRNSPLHF | TGCAGCTGCCGGACAGGGAGGAATTCACCCCTCCACTTT
TRBJ2-7 | TRBV4-1 | TRBD2 | NA | CASSQEKGLADYEQYF | TGCGCCAGCAGCCAAGAGAAAGGACTAGCGGACTACGAGCAGTACTTC
TRBJ2-3 | TRBV3-1 | TRBD2 | many | CASSQSGLVFHTQYF | TGTGCCAGCAGCCAATCGGGACTAGTATTTCATACGCAGTATTTT
TRBJ1-5 | TRBV5-1 | NA | many | CASSPDSRNQPQHF | TGCGCCAGCAGCCCAGACAGCCGGAATCAGCCCCAGCATTTT
TRBJ1-5 | TRBV4-1 | NA | many | CASSRGGGSYGNQPQHF | TGCGCCAGCAGCCGAGGGGGAGGGAGTTATGGCAATCAGCCCCAGCATTTT
TRBJ1-1 | TRBV10-3 | NA | many | CAISERTSTEAFF | TGTGCCATCAGTGAACGGACAAGCACTGAAGCTTTCTTT
TRBJ2-3 | TRBV20-1 | NA | many | CSARGETSTDTQYF | TGCAGTGCTAGGGGTGAAACTAGCACAGATACGCAGTATTTT
TRBJ2-1 | TRBV19 | NA | many | CASGNVGRSYNEQFF | TGTGCCAGTGGAAACGTGGGACGCTCCTACAATGAGCAGTTCTTC
TRBJ1-1 | TRBV6-5 | NA | many | CASSYEGGRAFF | TGTGCCAGCAGTTACGAAGGGGGAAGAGCTTTCTTT
TRBJ2-5 | TRBV7-2 | TRBD2 | many | CASSLALAGEETQYF | TGTGCCAGCAGCTTAGCTCTAGCGGGCGAAGAGACCCAGTACTTC
TRBJ2-7 | TRBV30 | TRBD1 | many | CAWSVSGGWYEQYF | TGTGCCTGGAGTGTGTCAGGGGGATGGTACGAGCAGTACTTC